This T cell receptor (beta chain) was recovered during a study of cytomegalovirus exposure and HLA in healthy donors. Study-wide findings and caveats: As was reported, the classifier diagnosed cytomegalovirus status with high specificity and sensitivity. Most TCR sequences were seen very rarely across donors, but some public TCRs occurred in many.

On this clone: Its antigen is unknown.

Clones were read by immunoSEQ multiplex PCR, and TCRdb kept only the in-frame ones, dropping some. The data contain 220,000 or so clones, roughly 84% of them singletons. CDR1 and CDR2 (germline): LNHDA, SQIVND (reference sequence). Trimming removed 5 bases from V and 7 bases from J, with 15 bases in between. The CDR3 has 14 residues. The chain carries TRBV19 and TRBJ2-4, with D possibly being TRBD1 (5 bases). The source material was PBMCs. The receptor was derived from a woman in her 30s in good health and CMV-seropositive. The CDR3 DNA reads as TGTGCCAGTAGTGATGGCAAGGGGTTGAACATTCAGTACTTC. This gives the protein CASSDGKGLNIQYF.